The 12 T cell receptor beta chains below all came from one sample that was sequenced in a study of blood T cell repertoires in COVID-19 (TCRdb year 2020). Libraries were built with the immunoSEQ multiplex PCR assay. TCRdb limited this immuneACCESS table to in-frame rearrangements with V and J called. A share of clones is missing; checked studies link under half to unresolved V genes, and the rest is unexplained. The sample yields over 400,000 clones; around 86% were counted once. Almost 1.5% of the sample is taken by the ten largest. Specimen: peripheral blood. The receptors come from a woman aged 30 to 39 with active or convalescent COVID-19.

The CDR3 coding sequence is TGTGCCAGCAGCAGCGACAGGGGGAACTCCAATGAGCAGTTCTTC. It encodes CASSSDRGNSNEQFF. The rearrangement uses TRBV7-8 and TRBJ2-1; 9 bases map to TRBD1. V dropped 5 bases and J dropped 6; count of bases not matched to a gene: 8. The CDR3 runs to 15 residues. Germline CDR1 reads SGHVS; CDR2 reads FQNEAQ.

The CDR3 nucleotides read TGTGCCAGCAGCTTACTTCTAGCGGGAGGACTAGGGACAGATACGCAGTATTTT. The encoded protein is CASSLLLAGGLGTDTQYF. This chain uses TRBV7-2 with TRBJ2-3; TRBD2 aligns across 11 bases. Trimming took 2 bases from V and 3 from J; bases not matched to a gene: 10. The CDR3 consists of 18 residues. Germline lookup yields CDR1 SGHTA and CDR2 FQGNSA.

The CDR3 DNA reads as TGTGCCAGCAGCAGCCGGGGAGCTAGCACAGATACGCAGTATTTT. Translating gives CASSSRGASTDTQYF. The chain has TRBV5-4 and TRBJ2-3, with D tentatively TRBD2 (5 bases). Germline lookup yields CDR1 SGHNT and CDR2 YYREEE (reference sequence). V lost 4 bases, J lost 0 bases, and 12 bases lay in between. CDR3 length: 15 amino acids. The full variable domain, with the rest looked up from reference TRBV5-4 and TRBJ2-3, is ETGVTQSPTHLIKTRGQQVTLRCSSQSGHNTVSWYQQALGQGPQFIFQYYREEENGRGNFPPRFSGLQFPNYSSELNVNALELDDSALYLCASSSRGASTDTQYFGPGTRLTVL.

This clone has a handful of counts. This sequence joins TRBV29-1 and TRBJ2-2, with a weak D call TRBD2 (6 bases). Germline assignment: CDR1 SQVTM and CDR2 ANQGSEA. V dropped 8 bases and J dropped 2 bases, with 27 bases sitting between them. This CDR3 region has 18 residues. In DNA, the CDR3 is TGCAGCCCGTCGTCTACAAAAGGCCAGCGGGTCAACACCGGGGAGCTGTTTTTT. This gives the protein CSPSSTKGQRVNTGELFF.

The rearrangement uses TRBV6-2 or TRBV6-3 and TRBJ1-3, with a possible D match to TRBD1 (6 bases). Germline lookup yields CDR1 MNHEY and CDR2 SVGEGT. CDR3 size: 17 residues. V was shortened by 4 bases and J by 0 bases, with 16 bases between the two germline ends. As DNA, the CDR3 is TGTGCCAGCAGTTCCACGGGACACGATCTCTCTGGAAACACCATATATTTT. This codes for CASSSTGHDLSGNTIYF.

The rearrangement uses TRBV11-2 and TRBJ2-2; TRBD1 is a possible D gene (5 bases). Per the germline V gene, CDR1 is SGHAT and CDR2 is FQNNGV. The CDR3 extends over 18 amino acids. V was trimmed by 1 base and J by 6 bases, leaving 21 bases between them. The CDR3 sequence: CASSLGQTGLSRAGELFF. As DNA, the CDR3 is TGTGCCAGCAGCTTAGGACAGACTGGATTGAGTAGGGCCGGGGAGCTGTTTTTT.

This sequence joins TRBV29-1 and TRBJ2-1; D remains ambiguous. Trimming pared 4 bases from V and 10 bases from J, leaving 8 bases between. Germline V lookup: CDR1 SQVTM, CDR2 ANQGSEA. This CDR3 has 10 residues. The chain's CDR3 is CSVVTVEQFF. The DNA for the CDR3 is TGCAGCGTTGTAACAGTCGAGCAGTTCTTC.

The chain employs TRBV5-6 and TRBJ1-1; 7 bases agree with TRBD1. This CDR3 region has 18 residues. Trimming took 4 bases from V and 0 from J; bases not matched to a gene: 15. The germline gives CDR1 SGHDT, CDR2 YYEEEE. CDR3 region: CASSLIGQDLRLNTEAFF. CDR3 coding DNA: TGTGCCAGCAGCCTCATTGGACAGGATCTTAGATTGAACACTGAAGCTTTCTTT.

This clone was detected only once. The chain couples TRBV4-2 to TRBJ1-2; weak D call: TRBD1 (6 bases). V gave up 4 bases and J gave up 6 bases, with 18 bases separating them. Germline CDR1 LGHNA, CDR2 YNFKEQ. The CDR3 spans 15 residues. CDR3 sequence: CASSPQLQGLDGYTF. For the CDR3, the DNA is TGTGCCAGCAGCCCTCAATTACAGGGTTTGGATGGCTACACCTTC.

CDR3 sequence reads: CASSLQTGPYGYTF. In DNA, the CDR3 is TGTGCCAGTAGTCTTCAGACAGGGCCCTATGGCTACACCTTC. This chain uses TRBV19 with TRBJ1-2; 7 nucleotides line up with TRBD1. This CDR3 comprises 14 residues. Trimming took 5 bases from V and 4 from J; bases not matched to a gene: 7. In germline, CDR1 is LNHDA, CDR2 SQIVND (reference sequence).

The chain recombines TRBV10-2 with TRBJ1-1; TRBD1 matches at 7 bases. This CDR3 comprises 13 residues. Germline trimming cut 6 bases from V and 3 bases from J; bases unmatched to any gene: 4. Germline values: CDR1 WSHSY, CDR2 SAAADI. CDR3 in DNA: TGCGCCAGCAGACTAACAGGGGACACTGAAGCTTTCTTT. Translating it yields CASRLTGDTEAFF.

This clone was seen once. V usage is TRBV3-1 (or the pseudogene TRBV3-2) and J usage is TRBJ1-2; 9 bases line up with TRBD1. Germline V gene lookup returns CDR1 LGHDT and CDR2 YNNKEL (reference sequence). This CDR3 is built from 16 residues. J was trimmed by 8 bases and V by 3 bases; bases with no gene match: 13. In DNA, the CDR3 is TGTGCCAGCAGCCAGCTTAAAGTCCGGGACAGGGAAGGCTACACCTTC. This encodes CASSQLKVRDREGYTF.